This TCR beta chain came from a study of shared clonotypes between healthy human individuals. The CDR3 loop spans 14 amino acids. Germline V gene data show CDR1 as SGHRS and CDR2 as YFSETQ. V lost 0 bases and J lost 4, with 9 bases in between. Each PCR replicate from the sorted subsets contained about 200 ng DNA, which is tens of thousands of T cell genomes. Sequenced by immunoSEQ multiplex PCR; TCRdb stores in-frame clones only, minus some. This sample has about 800,000 clones, with around 96% found just once. Positive CCR7 selection of CD45RO-negative cells yielded the naive CD8 cells, and terminally differentiated effector memory CD45RA+ cells were excluded.

Sequencing was done on a sample of naive CD8+ T cells sorted from blood. The sequence derives from a man in his thirties or forties in good health. The rearrangement joins TRBV5-1 to TRBJ2-3; no firm D call. The CDR3 DNA sequence: TGCGCCAGCAGCTTGGAGCAAAGCGCAGATACGCAGTATTTT. Protein: CASSLEQSADTQYF.